This is a list of T cell receptor beta chains from one sample in a study of identical twins. TCRdb reprocessed the 5' RACE reads with MiXCR, giving one entry per CDR3 protein. The sample contains about 890,000 distinct CDR3 sequences, around 12% of which appear only once. This sample was also put to use in a study of yellow fever vaccine responses in identical twins.

Source material: PBMCs. The receptors were sampled from a woman aged 18-29 years in good health. The CDR3 runs from the conserved cysteine through the conserved F or W. A D gene is named only where the DNA matches it firmly. The size field is filled for only some rows; it gives once, few, many or a size class.

TRBJ1-1 | . | TRBV20-1 | many | TGCAGTGCTAGACTGGGGCTTCTGAACACTGAAGCTTTCTTT | CSARLGLLNTEAFF
TRBJ2-1 | . | TRBV7-9 | many | TGTGCCAGCAGCCCCCCCGGAGGTAGCAATGAGCAGTTCTTC | CASSPPGGSNEQFF
TRBJ2-2 | . | TRBV12-3/TRBV12-4 | . | TGTGCCAGCAGTTTGTCCCCCCAGGTGGGGGAGCTGTTTTTT | CASSLSPQVGELFF
TRBJ2-3 | TRBD1 | TRBV5-1 | few | TGCGCCAGCAGCAGCACGGGACAGGGGGCGCGGGCAGATACGCAGTATTTT | CASSSTGQGARADTQYF
TRBJ2-5 | TRBD1 | TRBV15 | few | TGTGCCACCGGCCAGGACAGGGAGGATGTTGAGACCCAGTACTTC | CATGQDREDVETQYF
TRBJ2-5 | . | TRBV12-3/TRBV12-4 | many | TGTGCCAGCAGTTTGGCCGGGGGTATGAGAGAGACCCAGTACTTC | CASSLAGGMRETQYF
TRBJ2-2 | . | TRBV18 | few | TGTGCCAGCTCACCTCAAGCTATTGACTCCGCCGGGGAGCTGTTTTTT | CASSPQAIDSAGELFF
TRBJ2-3 | TRBD2 | TRBV5-1 | few | TGCGCCAGCAGCTTGGTTAGCGGGGGGCCCGATACGCAGTATTTT | CASSLVSGGPDTQYF
TRBJ2-1 | . | TRBV14 | . | TGTGCCAGCAGCCCCGCACCACGTAGGAATGAGCAGTTCTTC | CASSPAPRRNEQFF
TRBJ2-1 | TRBD2 | TRBV10-3 | few | TGTGCCATCAGTGAGTCGCCGGGAGGAAGGAATGAGCAGTTCTTC | CAISESPGGRNEQFF
TRBJ2-1 | TRBD1 | TRBV7-9 | few | TGTGCCAGCAGCTCCCCCGGACAGGGGGCTATCATAAATGAGCAGTTCTTC | CASSSPGQGAIINEQFF
TRBJ2-2 | . | TRBV5-1 | many | TGCGCCAGCAGCTTAAGTCCGGACACCGGGGAGCTGTTTTTT | CASSLSPDTGELFF
TRBJ2-7 | . | TRBV7-4 | . | TGTGCCAGCAGCTTAGTTGGCAAGTCAATAATCTACGAGCAGTACTTC | CASSLVGKSIIYEQYF
TRBJ2-5 | TRBD2 | TRBV6-1 | . | TGTGCCAGCAGTACCGGGACTAGCGGTCGATCCCAAGAGACCCAGTACTTC | CASSTGTSGRSQETQYF
TRBJ1-1 | . | TRBV27 | . | TGTGCCAGCAGTTTCGGGCCCCCCGTGAACACTGAAGCTTTCTTT | CASSFGPPVNTEAFF
TRBJ2-1 | TRBD2 | TRBV12-3/TRBV12-4 | few | TGTGCCAGCAGCCTCTGGACTAGCGGGTCCTACAATGAGCAGTTCTTC | CASSLWTSGSYNEQFF
TRBJ2-1 | TRBD1 | TRBV12-3/TRBV12-4 | few | TGTGCCAGCAGTTTTCTCGGGACAGGGCAGTTCTTC | CASSFLGTGQFF
TRBJ1-5 | . | TRBV2 | . | TGTGCCAGCAGTGAAGACGGGTGGGGCAATCAGCCCCAGCATTTT | CASSEDGWGNQPQHF
TRBJ1-2 | . | TRBV20-1 | . | TGCAGTGCTAGTGACGCCGGGACGTATGGCTACACCTTC | CSASDAGTYGYTF
TRBJ2-1 | . | TRBV9 | few | TGTGCCACGGAGAAGTACAATGAGCAGTTCTTC | CATEKYNEQFF
TRBJ2-3 | TRBD1 | TRBV12-3/TRBV12-4 | few | TGTGCCAGCACGAGGGGGCTTTTTCCAGATACGCAGTATTTT | CASTRGLFPDTQYF
TRBJ2-2 | TRBD2 | TRBV5-1 | few | TGCGCCAGCAGCGGACTAGTCGGAGGGACCGGGGAGCTGTTTTTT | CASSGLVGGTGELFF
TRBJ2-1 | TRBD2 | TRBV20-1 | . | TGCAGTGCTACAAGACTAGCGCCTGAGCAGTTCTTC | CSATRLAPEQFF
TRBJ2-2 | TRBD1 | TRBV12-3/TRBV12-4 | few | TGTGCCAGCAGCTCTCGGGACAGGGTAAACACCGGGGAGCTGTTTTTT | CASSSRDRVNTGELFF
TRBJ2-2 | . | TRBV7-9 | . | TGTGCCAGCAGCTCAAAACAGGGTACCGGGGAGCTGTTTTTT | CASSSKQGTGELFF
TRBJ1-1 | . | TRBV11-2 | . | TGTGCCAGCAGCTTAGGGATCTTGAACACTGAAGCTTTCTTT | CASSLGILNTEAFF
TRBJ2-3 | . | TRBV29-1 | many | TGCAGCGTTGGTTCGCCCTACACAGATACGCAGTATTTT | CSVGSPYTDTQYF
TRBJ2-2 | . | TRBV29-1 | few | TGCAGCGCCGGGGATCGGACCGGGGAGCTGTTTTTT | CSAGDRTGELFF
TRBJ2-5 | . | TRBV5-5 | few | TGTGCCAGCAGCTTGGGTTTTGGGACCGCACAAGAGACCCAGTACTTC | CASSLGFGTAQETQYF
TRBJ1-1 | . | TRBV20-1 | few | TGCAGTGCACCGGGGGGAGCTGGCACTGAAGCTTTCTTT | CSAPGGAGTEAFF
TRBJ2-1 | . | TRBV20-1 | few | TGCAGTGCTAAGCTAGTCGGGGAGCAGTTCTTC | CSAKLVGEQFF
TRBJ2-5 | . | TRBV20-1 | . | TGCAGTGCTACCGCGGGTGCGGCTATACAAGAGACCCAGTACTTC | CSATAGAAIQETQYF
TRBJ2-3 | TRBD2 | TRBV18 | many | TGTGCCAGCAGCCCCGGGACTAGCGGAAACACAGATACGCAGTATTTT | CASSPGTSGNTDTQYF
TRBJ1-1 | TRBD1 | TRBV19 | few | TGTGCCAGTACCCCCCCCCGGGACAGGGGGCGATACACTGAAGCTTTCTTT | CASTPPRDRGRYTEAFF
TRBJ2-2 | . | TRBV12-5 | few | TGTGCTAGTGGTTTGCCGGACAGGGAGGGCCGGGAGCTGTTTTTT | CASGLPDREGRELFF
TRBJ2-1 | TRBD2 | TRBV4-1 | . | TGCGCCAGCAGTTTTGGCAGCGGGAGTATGAGGGAGCAGTTCTTC | CASSFGSGSMREQFF
TRBJ2-1 | . | TRBV9 | . | TGTGCCAGCAGCGTATTTTCGAGCTCCTACAATGAGCAGTTCTTC | CASSVFSSSYNEQFF
TRBJ2-1 | TRBD2 | TRBV29-1 | . | TGCAGCGTTGTTCAGCGGGAGGTTTTAGGGAATGAGCAGTTCTTC | CSVVQREVLGNEQFF
TRBJ1-1 | . | TRBV28 | few | TGTGCCAGCAGTTTTGGGTCCGCTATGGGAGCTTTCTTT | CASSFGSAMGAFF
TRBJ2-2 | . | TRBV3-1 | many | TGTGCCAGCAGCCAAGTGGTGGGAAACACCGGGGAGCTGTTTTTT | CASSQVVGNTGELFF
TRBJ1-1 | . | TRBV5-1 | many | TGCGCCAGCAGCTTGGGGCAGGCAAACACTGAAGCTTTCTTT | CASSLGQANTEAFF
TRBJ2-2 | . | TRBV4-1 | . | TGCGCCAGCAGCCAAAGGGACCTACTCACCGGGGAGCTGTTTTTT | CASSQRDLLTGELFF
TRBJ2-2 | TRBD1 | TRBV5-5 | few | TGTGCCAGCACCATGAACAGGGGGCTATTTGGGGGGGAGCTGTTTTTT | CASTMNRGLFGGELFF
TRBJ2-1 | TRBD2 | TRBV3-1 | once | TGTGCCAGCAGCCAAGATTTACTAGCGGGGAGGGAGCAGTTCTTC | CASSQDLLAGREQFF
TRBJ1-1 | TRBD1 | TRBV3-1 | few | TGTGCCAGCACCCAGACAGGGGTCACTGAAGCTTTCTTT | CASTQTGVTEAFF
TRBJ1-1 | . | TRBV5-1 | many | TGCGCCAGCAGCTTGATCTGGGGTAACACTGAAGCTTTCTTT | CASSLIWGNTEAFF
TRBJ2-1 | TRBD2 | TRBV7-7 | few | TGTGCCAGCAGCTTAACTAGCGGGGGGCGCAATGAGCAGTTCTTC | CASSLTSGGRNEQFF
TRBJ2-5 | TRBD2 | TRBV3-1 | . | TGTGCCAGCAGCCAAGATCCCCACGGGACGGGGGGGTACGAGACCCAGTACTTC | CASSQDPHGTGGYETQYF
TRBJ2-5 | TRBD2 | TRBV20-1 | . | TGCAGTGCTCCCTCGGGAGGGGTAGAGACCCAGTACTTC | CSAPSGGVETQYF
TRBJ1-2 | . | TRBV7-9 | . | TGTGCCAGCAGCACCCGGGACGGAAATTATGGCTACACCTTC | CASSTRDGNYGYTF
TRBJ2-5 | TRBD2 | TRBV6-1 | few | TGTGCCAGCAGTGAAAGCATAGGACTAGCGGGGTTAGAGACCCAGTACTTC | CASSESIGLAGLETQYF
TRBJ2-3 | . | TRBV28 | . | TGTGCCAGCAGTCCTCCGAAAGGCACAGATACGCAGTATTTT | CASSPPKGTDTQYF
TRBJ2-1 | . | TRBV9 | few | TGTGCCAGCAGCGTAGGGACGGAGCTGATCCGGGAGCAGTTCTTC | CASSVGTELIREQFF
TRBJ1-2 | . | TRBV5-1 | . | TGCGCCAGCAGCGAGGGAGGGGTGAATGGCTACACCTTC | CASSEGGVNGYTF
TRBJ1-1 | . | TRBV5-1 | few | TGCGCCAGCAGCTTGGGCCACCCCAGAGAAGCTTTCTTT | CASSLGHPREAFF
TRBJ2-2 | TRBD2 | TRBV5-6 | . | TGTGCCAGCAGCCCGCGGGCTAGCGGGAGTTTAGTGGGCACCGGGGAGCTGTTTTTT | CASSPRASGSLVGTGELFF
TRBJ1-1 | . | TRBV15 | many | TGTGCCACCACCCCGACCACTGGGAGCACTGAAGCTTTCTTT | CATTPTTGSTEAFF
TRBJ1-2 | . | TRBV20-1 | . | TGCAGTGCTAGAGACGGAGTAGCCACCTTC | CSARDGVATF